This record looks at one T cell receptor beta chain sequence and its context. Its specificity is unknown. This sample was included in a study of T-cell memory formation after mild COVID-19. The study, taken as a whole, reports: Day 15 to 85 contracting clones showed balanced CD4/CD8; later expanders leaned CD4+. Memory cells collected pre-infection included some clones that later responded, suggesting cross-reactive memory joined.

TCRdb used MiXCR to reprocess the 5' RACE reads, holding one entry per CDR3 protein. The table has roughly 450,000 distinct CDR3 sequences, about 20% seen once. Source material: PBMCs or a T cell subset sorted from them (not recorded which). This TCR came from a man between 18 and 35 years old who had mild COVID-19 (a few samples of this study predate the infection). Cell type and time point are not known.

CDR3 coding DNA: TGTGCCAGCAGCGACCGGGACAGAGATGGAAACACCATATATTTT. Protein sequence: CASSDRDRDGNTIYF. The chain links TRBV9 to TRBJ1-3, with 7 bases fitting TRBD1. The germline CDR1 and CDR2 sequences are SGDLS and YYNGEE. The CDR3 extends over 15 amino acids. V was clipped by 3 bases and J by 3 bases; unmatched bases: 6.